Shown below are 7 T cell receptor beta chains from a single sample sequenced in a study of cytomegalovirus exposure and HLA in healthy donors. PCR amplification relied on 60 Vbeta primers (plus 13 Jbeta primers). Using immunoSEQ multiplex PCR, the repertoire was profiled, and TCRdb retains in-frame clones only, with some absent. The sample records roughly 100,000 clones, under 85% being singletons. Sequences were obtained from PBMCs. The receptors derive from a man aged 18 to 29 in good health and CMV-seronegative.

The V and J genes are TRBV29-1 and TRBJ2-3; 9 bases are shared with TRBD2. Germline loops: CDR1 SQVTM, CDR2 ANQGSEA. This CDR3 has 15 amino acids. The V gene end was trimmed by 3 bases and the J gene end by 2 bases; junction bases not matched to a gene: 6. The CDR3 spells CSVEGLAGPTDTQYF. The CDR3 DNA follows: TGCAGCGTTGAGGGGCTAGCGGGACCCACAGATACGCAGTATTTT.

V gene TRBV9 combines with J gene TRBJ2-6; 7 nucleotides agree with TRBD1. V lost 3 bases to trimming and J lost 4 bases; unmatched junction nucleotides: 13. The CDR3 is 18 residues long. Germline lookup yields CDR1 SGDLS and CDR2 YYNGEE. DNA of the CDR3: TGTGCCAGCAGCGACCCAATACAGGGGTTCTCCGGGGCCAACGTCCTGACTTTC. It translates to CASSDPIQGFSGANVLTF.

This rearrangement joins TRBV27 to TRBJ2-5; weak D call: TRBD2 (5 bases). This CDR3 has 13 residues. V lost 10 bases and J 4 bases, leaving 16 bases between the germline ends. Germline values: CDR1 MNHEY, CDR2 SMNVEV (reference sequence). CDR3 amino acids: CATSTGIRETQYF. The CDR3 nucleotides read TGTGCCACCTCTACCGGGATTCGAGAGACCCAGTACTTC.

This clone appeared once. The genes are TRBV30 and TRBJ1-6; unclear D gene. The CDR3 is made up of 16 amino acids. Between the trimmed V and J ends, which lost 0 bases and 7 bases, there was a span of 16 bases. CDR1 is GTSNPN and CDR2 is SVGIG in the germline V gene (reference sequence). The CDR3 bases are TGTGCCTGGAGTGTAGGCCCCCGGGTCGGGAATTCACCCCTCCACTTT. It yields the protein CAWSVGPRVGNSPLHF.

V is TRBV4-2 and J is TRBJ2-1, with 9 bases lining up with TRBD2. V shed 4 bases and J 10 bases; nucleotides not matched to a gene: 20. The CDR3 contains 18 residues. Germline-derived CDR1 and CDR2 are LGHNA and YNFKEQ. The CDR3 DNA reads as TGTGCCAGCAGCCCCCGGACCCGGACTAGCGCGGGGCCTGGAGAGCAGTTCTTC. It yields the protein CASSPRTRTSAGPGEQFF.

CDR3 coding DNA: TGTGCCAGCAGCTTGAGGGACAGGGTAATGAACACTGAAGCTTTCTTT. This gives the protein CASSLRDRVMNTEAFF. The V gene is TRBV5-4, the J gene TRBJ1-1, with 9 bases matching TRBD1. With V trimmed by 1 base and J by 0 bases, 4 bases remained unmatched. The CDR3 totals 16 residues. The germline gives CDR1 SGHNT, CDR2 YYREEE (reference sequence).

The chain joins TRBV2 to TRBJ1-2, with D perhaps TRBD1 (6 bases). The V end was cut by 6 bases, the J end by 5 bases, with 13 bases between. There are 13 residues in the CDR3. Looked up from germline, CDR1 is SNHLY and CDR2 is FYNNEI. In DNA form, the CDR3 reads TGTGCCAGCAGGGTACAGGGAGGGTATGGCTACACCTTC. Translation: CASRVQGGYGYTF.